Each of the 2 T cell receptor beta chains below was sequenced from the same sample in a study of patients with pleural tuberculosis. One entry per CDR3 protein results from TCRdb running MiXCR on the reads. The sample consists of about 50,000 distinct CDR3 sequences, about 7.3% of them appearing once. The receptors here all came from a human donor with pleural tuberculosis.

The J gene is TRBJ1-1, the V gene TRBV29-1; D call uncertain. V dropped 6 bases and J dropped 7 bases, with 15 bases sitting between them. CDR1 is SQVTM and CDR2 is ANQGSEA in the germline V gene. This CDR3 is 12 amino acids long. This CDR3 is CSVEREDGEAFF. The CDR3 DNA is TGCAGCGTCGAGCGGGAAGACGGTGAAGCTTTCTTT.

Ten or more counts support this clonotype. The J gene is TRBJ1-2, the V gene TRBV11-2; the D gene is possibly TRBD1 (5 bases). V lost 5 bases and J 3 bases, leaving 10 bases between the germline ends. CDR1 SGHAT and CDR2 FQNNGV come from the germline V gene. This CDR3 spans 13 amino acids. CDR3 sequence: CASSDTTDYGYTF. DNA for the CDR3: TGTGCCAGCAGCGACACGACAGACTATGGCTACACCTTC.